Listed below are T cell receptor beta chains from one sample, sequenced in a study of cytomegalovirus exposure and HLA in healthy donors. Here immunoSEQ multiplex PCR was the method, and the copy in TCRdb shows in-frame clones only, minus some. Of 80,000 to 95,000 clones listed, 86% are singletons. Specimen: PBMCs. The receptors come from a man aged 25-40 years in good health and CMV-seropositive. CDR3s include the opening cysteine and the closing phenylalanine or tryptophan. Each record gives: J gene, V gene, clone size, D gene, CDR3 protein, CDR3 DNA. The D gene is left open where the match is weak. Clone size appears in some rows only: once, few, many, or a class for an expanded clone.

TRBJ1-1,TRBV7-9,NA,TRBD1,CASSPGGLSTEAFF,TGTGCCAGCAGCCCAGGGGGCTTGAGCACTGAAGCTTTCTTT
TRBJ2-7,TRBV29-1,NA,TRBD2,CSVSPGTSGNLDEQYF,TGCAGCGTCTCCCCGGGGACTAGCGGGAACTTGGACGAGCAGTACTTC
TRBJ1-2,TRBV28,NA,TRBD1,CASRHRGRDGYTF,TGTGCCAGCAGGCACAGGGGGCGGGATGGCTACACCTTC
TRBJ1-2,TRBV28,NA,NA,CASSSGVRSGYTF,TGTGCCAGCAGTTCCGGTGTCCGGAGTGGCTACACCTTC
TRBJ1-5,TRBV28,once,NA,CASGGYSNQPQHF,TGTGCCAGTGGGGGGTATAGCAATCAGCCCCAGCATTTT
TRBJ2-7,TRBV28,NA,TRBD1,CASSLGDRDYEQYF,TGTGCCAGCAGTTTAGGGGACAGAGACTACGAGCAGTACTTC
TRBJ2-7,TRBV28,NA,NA,CASSLRQGWVGQYF,TGTGCCAGCAGTTTAAGGCAGGGTTGGGTAGGGCAGTACTTC
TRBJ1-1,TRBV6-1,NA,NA,CASSAQQDAAFF,TGTGCCAGCAGTGCCCAACAGGATGCGGCTTTCTTT
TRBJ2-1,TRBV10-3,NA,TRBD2,CAISPRLPSGITYNEQFF,TGTGCCATCAGTCCACGTCTGCCTAGCGGAATCACCTACAATGAGCAGTTCTTC
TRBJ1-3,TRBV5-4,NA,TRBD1,CASSPGQPSGNTIYF,TGTGCCAGCAGCCCGGGACAGCCCTCTGGAAACACCATATATTTT
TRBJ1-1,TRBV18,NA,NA,CASSPIMGADTEAFF,TGTGCCAGCTCACCAATAATGGGGGCGGACACTGAAGCTTTCTTT
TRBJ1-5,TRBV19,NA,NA,CASSIARQPQHF,TGTGCCAGTAGTATAGCGCGGCAGCCCCAGCATTTT
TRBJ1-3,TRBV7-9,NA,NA,CASRPTGRRSIYF,TGTGCCAGCCGCCCTACGGGGAGAAGGTCCATATATTTT
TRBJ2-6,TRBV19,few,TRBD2,CASRPQGLAISGANVLTF,TGTGCCAGTAGGCCTCAGGGACTAGCGATCTCTGGGGCCAACGTCCTGACTTTC
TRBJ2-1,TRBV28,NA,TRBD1,CASSPTLARGRDEQFF,TGTGCCAGCAGCCCCACCCTGGCCAGGGGGCGTGATGAGCAGTTCTTC
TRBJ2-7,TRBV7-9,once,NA,CASSLSWGSESLYEQYF,TGTGCCAGCAGTCTGAGTTGGGGTAGCGAGTCACTATACGAGCAGTACTTC
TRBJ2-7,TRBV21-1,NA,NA,CASSKAVREQYF,TGTGCCAGCAGCAAAGCGGTCAGGGAGCAGTACTTC
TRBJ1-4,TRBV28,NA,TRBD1,CASSRTGTGGEKLFF,TGTGCCAGCAGTAGAACCGGGACAGGGGGTGAAAAACTGTTTTTT
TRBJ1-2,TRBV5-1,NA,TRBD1,CASSNPGQERGYTF,TGCGCCAGCAGTAACCCGGGACAGGAGAGGGGCTACACCTTC
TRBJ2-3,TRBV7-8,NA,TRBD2,CASSLAGGFTDTQYF,TGTGCCAGCAGCTTAGCGGGAGGGTTCACAGATACGCAGTATTTT
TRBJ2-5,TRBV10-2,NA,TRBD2,CASSNVLAGAQETQYF,TGCGCCAGCAGTAACGTCCTAGCGGGAGCGCAAGAGACCCAGTACTTC
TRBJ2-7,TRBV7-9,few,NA,CASSLGGITYEQYF,TGTGCCAGCAGCTTAGGAGGGATCACCTACGAGCAGTACTTC
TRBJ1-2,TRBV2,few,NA,CASRVGAVGYTF,TGTGCCAGCAGGGTGGGGGCAGTTGGCTACACCTTC
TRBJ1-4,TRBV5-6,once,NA,CATHNRANEKLFF,TGTGCCACCCATAACAGGGCGAATGAAAAACTGTTTTTT
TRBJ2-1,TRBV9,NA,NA,CASSLPGGSGKAYNEQFF,TGTGCCAGCAGCCTACCAGGGGGGTCTGGGAAGGCCTACAATGAGCAGTTCTTC
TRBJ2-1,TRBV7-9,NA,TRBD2,CASSLVSSGSSYNEQFF,TGTGCCAGCAGCCTAGTTTCTAGCGGGAGCTCCTACAATGAGCAGTTCTTC
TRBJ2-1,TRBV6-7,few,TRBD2,CASRLLAGGVGEQFF,TGTGCCAGCAGGCTACTAGCGGGGGGTGTGGGTGAGCAGTTCTTC
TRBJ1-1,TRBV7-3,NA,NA,CASSLGHNTEAFF,TGTGCCAGCAGCTTGGGACATAACACTGAAGCTTTCTTT
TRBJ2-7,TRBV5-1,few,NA,CASSLAAGLFYEQYF,TGCGCCAGCAGCTTGGCCGCGGGACTTTTCTACGAGCAGTACTTC
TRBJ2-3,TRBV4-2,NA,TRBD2,CASSQVTSGSAEDTQYF,TGTGCCAGCAGCCAGGTGACTAGCGGTTCTGCGGAAGATACGCAGTATTTT
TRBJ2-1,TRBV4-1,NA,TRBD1,CASSQGVPGQGYNEQFF,TGCGCCAGCAGCCAAGGAGTTCCGGGACAGGGTTACAATGAGCAGTTCTTC
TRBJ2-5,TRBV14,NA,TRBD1,CASSPRTGAIWETQYF,TGTGCCAGCAGCCCCCGGACAGGGGCGATATGGGAGACCCAGTACTTC
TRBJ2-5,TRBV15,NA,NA,CATSRRSGVYQETQYF,TGTGCCACCAGCAGGAGGTCAGGGGTGTACCAAGAGACCCAGTACTTC
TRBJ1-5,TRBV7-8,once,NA,CASSLRRAGNQPQHF,TGTGCCAGCAGCTTAAGGAGGGCGGGCAATCAGCCCCAGCATTTT
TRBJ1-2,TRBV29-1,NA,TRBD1,CSVGATGLRYGYTF,TGCAGCGTTGGCGCGACAGGGCTTCGGTATGGCTACACCTTC
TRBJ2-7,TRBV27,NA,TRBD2,CASSSGGTSGTYEQYF,TGTGCCAGCAGTTCAGGGGGGACTAGCGGCACCTACGAGCAGTACTTC
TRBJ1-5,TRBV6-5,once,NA,CASSSLGGRQPQHF,TGTGCCAGCAGTTCACTCGGGGGGCGGCAGCCCCAGCATTTT
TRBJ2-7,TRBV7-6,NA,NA,CASSLGRIYEQYF,TGTGCCAGCAGCTTAGGCAGAATCTACGAGCAGTACTTC
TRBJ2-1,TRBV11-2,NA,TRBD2,CASSLVLLAGGRDEQFF,TGTGCCAGCAGCTTAGTCTTACTAGCGGGAGGGCGGGATGAGCAGTTCTTC
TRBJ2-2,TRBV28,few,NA,CASSISTSSRAGELFF,TGTGCCAGCAGTATATCGACTAGTTCAAGGGCCGGGGAGCTGTTTTTT
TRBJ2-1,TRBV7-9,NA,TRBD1,CASSSQDRVNEQFF,TGTGCCAGCAGCTCCCAGGACAGGGTCAATGAGCAGTTCTTC
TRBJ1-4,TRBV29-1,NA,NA,CSVEVAGLGEKLFF,TGCAGCGTTGAGGTGGCGGGGCTGGGGGAAAAACTGTTTTTT
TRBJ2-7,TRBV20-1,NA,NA,CSATRSYEQYF,TGCAGTGCTACGCGCTCCTACGAGCAGTACTTC
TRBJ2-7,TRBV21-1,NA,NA,CASSDPLAGDPNEQYF,TGTGCCAGCAGCGACCCACTAGCGGGAGATCCCAACGAGCAGTACTTC
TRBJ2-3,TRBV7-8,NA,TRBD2,CASSLVVASGGTDTQYF,TGTGCCAGCAGCTTAGTAGTTGCTAGCGGGGGCACAGATACGCAGTATTTT